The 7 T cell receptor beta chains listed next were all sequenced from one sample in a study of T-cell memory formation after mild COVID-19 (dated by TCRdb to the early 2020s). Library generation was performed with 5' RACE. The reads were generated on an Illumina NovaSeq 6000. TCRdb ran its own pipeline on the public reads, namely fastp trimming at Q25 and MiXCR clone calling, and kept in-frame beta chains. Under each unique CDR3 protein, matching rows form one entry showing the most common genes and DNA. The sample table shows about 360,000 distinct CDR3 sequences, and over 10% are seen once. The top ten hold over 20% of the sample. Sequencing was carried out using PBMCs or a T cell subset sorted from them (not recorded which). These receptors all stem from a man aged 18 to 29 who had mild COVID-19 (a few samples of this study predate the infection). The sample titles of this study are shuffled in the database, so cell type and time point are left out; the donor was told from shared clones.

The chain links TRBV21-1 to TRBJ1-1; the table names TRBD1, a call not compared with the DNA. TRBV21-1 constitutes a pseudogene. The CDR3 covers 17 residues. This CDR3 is CASSPLIGQGTNTEAFF. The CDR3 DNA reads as TGTGCCAGCAGCCCCCTAATAGGACAGGGGACGAACACTGAAGCTTTCTTT.

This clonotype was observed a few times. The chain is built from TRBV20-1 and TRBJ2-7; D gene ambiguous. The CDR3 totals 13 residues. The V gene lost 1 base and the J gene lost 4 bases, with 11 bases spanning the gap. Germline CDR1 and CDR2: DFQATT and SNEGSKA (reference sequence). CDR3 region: CSARVRYAYEQYF. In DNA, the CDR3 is TGCAGTGCTAGAGTGAGGTACGCGTACGAGCAGTACTTC.

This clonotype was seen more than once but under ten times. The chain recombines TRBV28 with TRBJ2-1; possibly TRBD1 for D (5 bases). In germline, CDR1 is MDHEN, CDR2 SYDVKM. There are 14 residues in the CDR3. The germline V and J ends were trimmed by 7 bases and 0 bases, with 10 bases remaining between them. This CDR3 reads CASTQGSSYNEQFF. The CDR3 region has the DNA TGTGCCAGCACTCAGGGAAGCTCCTACAATGAGCAGTTCTTC.

The CDR3 nucleotides read TGTGCCAGCAGTAGCAAGGCGGGGGGCGGCTACGAGCAGTACGTC. This gives the protein CASSSKAGGGYEQYV. V usage is TRBV27 and J usage is TRBJ2-7, with 8 bases that match TRBD2. Germline V gene sequence: CDR1 MNHEY, CDR2 SMNVEV (reference sequence). This CDR3 has 15 amino acids. V trimming: 5 bases; J trimming: 3 bases; junction bases outside the gene matches: 9.

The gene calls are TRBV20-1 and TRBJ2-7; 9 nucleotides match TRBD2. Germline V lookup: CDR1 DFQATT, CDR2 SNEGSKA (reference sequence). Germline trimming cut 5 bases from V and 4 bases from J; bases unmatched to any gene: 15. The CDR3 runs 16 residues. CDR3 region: CSALAPEAGGEYEQYF. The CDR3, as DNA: TGCAGTGCTCTAGCCCCGGAAGCGGGGGGAGAATACGAGCAGTACTTC.

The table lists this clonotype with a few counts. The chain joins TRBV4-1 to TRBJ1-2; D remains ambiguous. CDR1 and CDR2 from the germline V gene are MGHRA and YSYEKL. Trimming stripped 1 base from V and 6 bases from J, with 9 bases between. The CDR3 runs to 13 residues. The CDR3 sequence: CASSQGPANGYTF. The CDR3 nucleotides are TGCGCCAGCAGCCAAGGGCCAGCGAATGGCTACACCTTC.

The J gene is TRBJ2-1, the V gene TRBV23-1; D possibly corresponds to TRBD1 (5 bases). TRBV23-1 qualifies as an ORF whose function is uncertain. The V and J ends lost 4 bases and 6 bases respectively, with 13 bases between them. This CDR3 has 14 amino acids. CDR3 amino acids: CASSLAGRGNEQFF. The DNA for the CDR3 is TGCGCCAGCAGTCTGGCAGGGCGCGGCAATGAGCAGTTCTTC.